This T cell receptor beta chain stems from a study of molecular identifiers for immune sequencing clone quantification. Points from the study as a whole: Even with roughly 1 million naive cells present, spiked Jurkat TCR RNA from one cell was reportedly detectable. Shared barcodes on identical TCR molecules could underestimate the sizes of highly expanded clones.

The V end was cut by 4 bases, the J end by 4 bases, with 10 bases between. Germline CDR1 and CDR2: LGHNA and YSLEER. CDR3 length equals 13 residues. This clonotype was observed a handful of times. Its antigen is unidentified. Sorting selected naive CD8 T cells with a CD8+CD4-CCR7+CD45RA+ phenotype. TCRdb independently ran MiXCR on the PCR reads; one entry per CDR3 protein. Among around 470,000 distinct CDR3 sequences listed, 25% were seen once. The chain links TRBV4-3 to TRBJ1-1; no clear D. This receptor was identified in a human donor in good health. Some libraries in this study had Jurkat cell RNA spiked in. The sequenced material came from naive CD8+ T cells from blood, with Jurkat cell RNA spiked in. Subset indicated: FACS-sorted CD8+CD4-CCR7+CD45RA+ naive T cells. Here the CDR3 DNA reads TGCGCCAGCAGCCTACAGCCGGTCACTGAAGCTTTCTTT. Its translation is CASSLQPVTEAFF.